This section outlines one TCR beta chain sequence together with its context. Its antigen is unknown. It has no much larger one-base neighbor in the sample; base qualities were not kept. From cysteine to phenylalanine, the CDR3 is 16 amino acids long. Only the CDR3 region is kept as DNA, spanning 48 bases read in frame from base 1. CDR1 and CDR2 are read off the germline V gene (reference sequence) as SEHNR and FQNEAQ. Relative to germline, V is missing 5 bases and J is missing 0 bases, with 6 bases of the junction outside any gene match. TCRbeta CDR3 regions were amplified from genomic DNA by means of the immunoSEQ Assay, a bias-controlled multiplex PCR. The authors' pipeline ran thus. Within the assay, amplification of reference gene primers was used to estimate how many nucleated cells each sample contained. To quantify the absolute abundance of each unique TCRbeta CDR3 rearrangement, sequence reads were collapsed and filtered. For each sample, productive Simpson clonality was calculated as the square root of Simpson's diversity index across productive rearrangements. The source is immuneACCESS, and TCRdb retained only in-frame sequences with V and J called. Part of the clones is not carried over; for the studies checked, unresolved V genes explain less than half of this, and the remainder is unexplained. D and trimming were read from the DNA, whereas the V and J calls and clone size are those reported in that table. The sample table records 300,000 to 350,000 clones; about nine tenths of these occur just once. About 2% of the sample comes from the top ten.

Collaborating institutions collected whole blood in K2EDTA tubes following their own protocols. For TCRbeta analysis, collaborator samples were shipped as frozen whole blood, as isolated PBMCs, or as DNA extracted from either sample type. The data are from a study of blood T cell repertoires in COVID-19 (dated by TCRdb to about 2020). General notes on the study: Samples from collaborators originated in the United States, Italy and Spain and spanned both the acute and convalescent phases of COVID-19. HLA class I and class II types, where available, came from metadata supplied by the sample provider rather than from assay-based typing. Samples were obtained from the ongoing ImmuneRACE study (first 160 participants) and from 1,200 or so subjects provided by 6 global collaborators. Sample metadata almost always included a de-identified subject ID, COVID-19 status, age in years and sex. A freely available public database, intended as a resource for researchers studying the immune response to SARS-CoV-2, is where the repertoires were released. Deeply sampled blood TCRbeta repertoires from subjects exposed to, actively infected with, or recovered from COVID-19 were included in the dataset. The prospective study material was composed of cDNA or gDNA derived from T cells, B-cell-depleted T cells, or PBMCs.

General findings and caveats noted by the study authors: How much clinical and demographic metadata was included differed by source and by participant, and the metadata was provided uncurated.

The chain joins TRBV7-9 to TRBJ2-7; 11 bases in the middle match TRBD1. Sequenced: peripheral blood. This TCR was recovered from a man between 18 and 35 years old with active or convalescent COVID-19. The bases are TGTGCCAGCAGCAAGGGGGACAGGGGGAGCTCCTACGAGCAGTACTTC. Its translation reads: CASSKGDRGSSYEQYF.